This T cell receptor beta chain was sequenced for a study of cytomegalovirus exposure and HLA in healthy donors. General study findings and limits: According to a subsequent analysis, TCR clusters from the first cohort were inclined to appear together in the 130 or so validation repertoires.

Details on this clone: Its matching antigen is unknown.

J gave up 0 bases and V 3 bases, and 5 bases lay outside the gene matches. Germline V lookup: CDR1 SGDLS, CDR2 YYNGEE. The CDR3 runs to 17 residues. Assay used: immunoSEQ multiplex PCR; TCRdb lists only in-frame clones, some missing. The data show 71,000 or so clones, roughly 94% seen once. The TCR originated in a man in his late teens or twenties in good health and CMV-seropositive. Sequenced input: PBMCs. The J gene is TRBJ2-2, the V gene TRBV9; 10 bases match TRBD2. CDR3 sequence: CASSETSGSANTGELFF. For the CDR3, the DNA is TGTGCCAGCAGCGAGACTAGCGGGTCCGCGAACACCGGGGAGCTGTTTTTT. The whole variable domain, remainder taken from reference TRBV9 and TRBJ2-2, is DSGVTQTPKHLITATGQRVTLRCSPRSGDLSVYWYQQSLDQGLQFLIQYYNGEERAKGNILERFSAQQFPDLHSELNLSSLELGDSALYFCASSETSGSANTGELFFGEGSRLTVL.